The 18 T cell receptor beta chains in this list originate from one sample, sequenced in a study of T-cell memory formation after mild COVID-19. TCRdb independently ran MiXCR on the 5' RACE reads; one entry per CDR3 protein. The sample includes 350,000 to 450,000 distinct CDR3 sequences, roughly 14% of them seen just once. Specimen: PBMCs or a T cell subset sorted from them (not recorded which). The receptor source for this set is a man between 18 and 29 years old who had mild COVID-19 (a few samples of this study predate the infection). Cell type and time point are not known.

This clonotype came up many times. This chain links TRBV5-1 with TRBJ2-5, with 8 bases identical to TRBD2. Germline V gene data show CDR1 as SGHRS and CDR2 as YFSETQ. The CDR3 length is 14 residues. Trimming removed 3 bases from V and 5 bases from J; junction bases left unmatched: 6. CDR3 loop: CASSSGLADETQYF. CDR3 coding DNA: TGCGCCAGCAGCTCCGGACTAGCCGATGAGACCCAGTACTTC.

The sample holds many counts of this clonotype. CDR3 bases: TGTGCCAGCAGCCAAGATGACTTTGAGCAGTTCTTC. It encodes CASSQDDFEQFF. The chain couples TRBV4-2 to TRBJ2-1; no clear D gene. V dropped 0 bases and J dropped 9 bases, with 6 bases sitting between them. The CDR3 sequence is 12 residues long. Germline V gene sequence: CDR1 LGHNA, CDR2 YNFKEQ.

This clonotype has ten or more counts. The chain uses TRBV14 and TRBJ1-4, with 7 bases identical to TRBD1. The CDR3 is 14 residues long. Losses at the gene ends were 4 bases for V and 9 bases for J; bases not matched to a gene: 8. Per germline, CDR1 SGHDN and CDR2 FVKESK. The CDR3 DNA reads TGTGCCAGCAGCCTCCGGGACAGACAACAAAAACTGTTTTTT. Its protein is CASSLRDRQQKLFF.

A few counts support this clonotype. The V and J genes are TRBV7-8 and TRBJ2-3; 7 nucleotides agree with TRBD1. Germline V gene data show CDR1 as SGHVS and CDR2 as FQNEAQ. V lost 5 bases and J lost 2; bases outside the gene matches: 7. This CDR3 has 15 residues. CDR3 in amino acids: CASSLRDRTTDTQYF. CDR3 in DNA: TGTGCCAGCAGCCTAAGGGACAGAACCACAGATACGCAGTATTTT.

The chain combines TRBV5-1 with TRBJ2-5, with a possible D match to TRBD1 (6 bases). V lost 9 bases to trimming and J lost 10 bases, with 28 bases between them. Germline V gene lookup returns CDR1 SGHRS and CDR2 YFSETQ. This CDR3 spans 15 amino acids. CDR3 nucleotides: TGCGCCACCAATTCAGTCCCAGGGGATAAGAGTGTCCAGTACTTC. Its translation is CATNSVPGDKSVQYF.

This chain uses TRBV6-2 or TRBV6-3 with TRBJ2-5, with D maybe TRBD1 (5 bases). V dropped 4 bases and J dropped 2 bases, with 11 bases sitting between them. Germline V gene lookup returns CDR1 MNHEY and CDR2 SVGEGT. The CDR3 has 14 residues. The DNA for the CDR3 is TGTGCCAGCAGTTCAGGGATGGAACAAGAGACCCAGTACTTC. Its protein product is CASSSGMEQETQYF.

This clonotype was seen at least ten times. The CDR3, as DNA: TGCGCCAGCAGCTTAGGATTCACACAGGATAATTCACCCCTCCACTTT. Its protein is CASSLGFTQDNSPLHF. This sequence joins TRBV5-1 and TRBJ1-6, with D possibly matching TRBD1 (5 bases). Germline-derived CDR1 and CDR2 are SGHRS and YFSETQ. Deletions cut 2 bases from V and 5 bases from J, with 14 bases between. The CDR3 totals 16 residues.

The chain employs TRBV19 and TRBJ1-1, with TRBD1 matching over 9 bases. The trim removed 5 bases at V and 3 bases at J, leaving 13 bases unmatched. The CDR3 has 17 amino acids. Germline CDR1 reads LNHDA; CDR2 reads SQIVND (reference sequence). CDR3 DNA: TGTGCCAGTAGTGTAGGACAGGGGACAAAGATTGACACTGAAGCTTTCTTT. Translated, it gives CASSVGQGTKIDTEAFF.

The chain recombines TRBV2 with TRBJ2-3; tentatively, D is TRBD1 (6 bases). The V and J ends lost 5 bases and 6 bases respectively, with 12 bases between them. CDR1 SNHLY and CDR2 FYNNEI come from the germline V gene. The length of the CDR3 is 13 residues. As DNA, the CDR3 is TGTGCCAGCAGTAAGGGGGATCGTGATACGCAGTATTTT. It translates to CASSKGDRDTQYF.

V usage is TRBV6-2 or TRBV6-3 and J usage is TRBJ1-1; no firm D call. CDR3 length equals 14 residues. Between the trimmed V and J ends, which lost 7 bases and 4 bases, there was a span of 16 bases. Germline CDR1 and CDR2: MNHEY and SVGEGT. DNA of the CDR3: TGTGCCAGCACGGTATTGGCCGGGATCACTGAAGCTTTCTTT. Its protein product is CASTVLAGITEAFF.

This clonotype came up a few times. The rearrangement links TRBV24-1 to TRBJ2-3; 9 nucleotides match TRBD1. Germline CDR1 is KGHDR and CDR2 is SFDVKD. The CDR3 spans 15 residues. The V gene end was trimmed by 3 bases and the J gene end by 4 bases; junction bases not matched to a gene: 4. In DNA, the CDR3 is TGTGCCACCAGTGATCCTCGACAGGGGGCAGATACGCAGTATTTT. As protein: CATSDPRQGADTQYF.

The gene calls are TRBV19 and TRBJ1-5; D possibly corresponds to TRBD1 (6 bases). Germline assignment: CDR1 LNHDA and CDR2 SQIVND (reference sequence). V dropped 3 bases and J dropped 1 base, with 13 bases sitting between them. The CDR3 length is 16 residues. In DNA, the CDR3 is TGTGCCAGTAGTATTTGGGGGCTAATGAGCAATCAGCCCCAGCATTTT. Translated: CASSIWGLMSNQPQHF.

The rearrangement joins TRBV7-9 to TRBJ1-1; no firm D call. There are 13 residues in the CDR3. Germline CDR1 SEHNR, CDR2 FQNEAQ (reference sequence). The ends were cut back, 6 bases at V and 0 bases at J, with 8 bases in the middle. The CDR3 nucleotides read TGTGCCAGCAGGACTTCGGTGAACACTGAAGCTTTCTTT. Translation gives CASRTSVNTEAFF.

The chain employs TRBV19 and TRBJ1-1, with TRBD1 as a possible D gene (6 bases). The CDR3 has 14 amino acids. V lost 7 bases and J lost 6, with 18 bases in between. Per the germline V gene, CDR1 is LNHDA and CDR2 is SQIVND (reference sequence). CDR3 sequence: CASTAGQGSSEAFF. The CDR3 DNA is TGTGCCAGTACAGCGGGTCAGGGGAGCTCTGAAGCTTTCTTT.

V usage is TRBV6-2 or TRBV6-3 and J usage is TRBJ2-7, with D possibly being TRBD1 or TRBD2 (5 bases each). This CDR3 is 15 amino acids long. The germline V gene has CDR1 MNHEY and CDR2 SVGEGT. V was clipped by 5 bases and J by 6 bases, with 20 bases between them. DNA for the CDR3: TGTGCCAGCAGTGACATCCAGGGTTCTGGGAGCGAGCAGTACGTC. Translation gives CASSDIQGSGSEQYV.

J is TRBJ1-1 and V is TRBV5-4; TRBD1 matches 12 bases. V dropped 0 bases and J dropped 5; count of bases not matched to a gene: 5. Germline V lookup: CDR1 SGHNT, CDR2 YYREEE (reference sequence). CDR3 length equals 16 residues. The CDR3 loop is CASSLGGQGAATEAFF. The DNA of the CDR3 is TGTGCCAGCAGCTTGGGGGGACAGGGGGCGGCTACTGAAGCTTTCTTT.

This chain uses TRBV7-3 with TRBJ1-2; no definite D call. CDR1 SGHTA and CDR2 FQGTGA come from the germline V gene. CDR3 length: 14 residues. Trimming left V 5 bases short and J 0 bases short, with 10 bases between. The CDR3 DNA reads as TGTGCCAGCAGCCTTGACCAGGCTAACTATGGCTACACCTTC. Amino acid sequence: CASSLDQANYGYTF.

This clonotype was seen a few times. This chain uses TRBV20-1 with TRBJ1-1; unclear D gene. This CDR3 spans 10 amino acids. V was clipped by 0 bases and J by 10 bases, with 6 bases between them. Germline V CDR1 and CDR2: DFQATT, SNEGSKA (reference sequence). In DNA form, the CDR3 reads TGCAGTGCTAGAGAGGGTCGAGCTTTCTTT. This translates into CSAREGRAFF.